These 32 T cell receptor beta chains originate from one sample sequenced in a study of vaccination and CD4 T cells after COVID-19. With the Oncomine TCR Beta short-read assay, DNA from cultured CD4+ T cells was sequenced. Cultured CD4+ T cells yielded the extracted genomic DNA. TCRdb ran MiXCR on the PCR reads and lists one entry per CDR3 protein. The sample has about 8,300 distinct CDR3 sequences; about a third are singletons. No antigen has been assigned to these receptors. Treatment described: approximately nine-day PBMC culture with coronavirus spike peptide pools or control peptides (ViraFEST assay). The unexposed donor's CD4+ T cells were collected before the COVID-19 pandemic (2011-2018). Sequencing was carried out using CD4+ T cells from blood, cultured in vitro. Receptors were obtained from a human donor in good health.

This chain connects TRBV27 to TRBJ2-7; no definite D call. There are 16 residues in the CDR3. V was shortened by 5 bases and J by 4 bases, with 21 bases between the two germline ends. CDR1 and CDR2 (germline): MNHEY, SMNVEV (reference sequence). In nucleotides, the CDR3 is TGTGCCAGCAGTCTCCTCCCGGTTCCTGGGGTATACGAGCAGTACTTC. Protein sequence: CASSLLPVPGVYEQYF.

The J gene is TRBJ2-7, the V gene TRBV20-1; 7 bases are a match to TRBD2. Looked up from germline, CDR1 is DFQATT and CDR2 is SNEGSKA (reference sequence). V was clipped by 5 bases and J by 2 bases; unmatched bases: 3. The CDR3 has 12 residues. CDR3 nucleotides: TGCAGTGCTGCCGGACTAGCCTACGAGCAGTACTTC. The encoded protein is CSAAGLAYEQYF.

The sample holds a few counts of this clonotype. The CDR3 DNA follows: TGTGCCAGCAGCTTAGATGGGACAGGGATCAACTATGGCTACACCTTC. This translates into CASSLDGTGINYGYTF. The chain has TRBV7-2 and TRBJ1-2; 9 bases align to TRBD1. The CDR3 spans 16 residues. With V trimmed by 1 base and J by 2 bases, 5 bases remained unmatched. CDR1 SGHTA and CDR2 FQGNSA come from the germline V gene.

The chain links TRBV28 to TRBJ1-2, with D possibly TRBD1 on 6 matching bases. The CDR3 covers 12 residues. Deletions cut 7 bases from V and 9 bases from J, with 15 bases between. Germline V gene lookup returns CDR1 MDHEN and CDR2 SYDVKM. The CDR3 DNA is TGTGCCAGCAAGATCCAGGGGCAGCGCTACACCTTC. Translated, it gives CASKIQGQRYTF.

This clonotype occurred a few times. The V gene is TRBV20-1, the J gene TRBJ1-6; D is unclear. This CDR3 spans 14 amino acids. Trimming removed 2 bases at V and 9 bases at J, with 14 bases between. Per germline, CDR1 DFQATT and CDR2 SNEGSKA (reference sequence). The CDR3 loop is CSARPDGERSPLHF. The CDR3 nucleotides are TGCAGTGCTAGACCTGACGGAGAGCGTTCACCCCTCCACTTT.

This clonotype was observed a handful of times. The chain has TRBV27 and TRBJ2-6, with 10 bases aligning to TRBD1. CDR3 length equals 17 residues. The J segment lost 2 bases and the V segment lost 5 bases, leaving 6 bases of the junction unmatched. The germline gives CDR1 MNHEY, CDR2 SMNVEV (reference sequence). The chain's CDR3 is CASSPGTGVPGANVLTF. Here the CDR3 DNA reads TGTGCCAGCAGTCCTGGGACAGGGGTGCCTGGGGCCAACGTCCTGACTTTC. The full variable domain, completed using reference TRBV27 and TRBJ2-6, is EAQVTQNPRYLITVTGKKLTVTCSQNMNHEYMSWYRQDPGLGLRQIYYSMNVEVTDKGDVPEGYKVSRKEKRNFPLILESPSPNQTSLYFCASSPGTGVPGANVLTFGAGSRLTVL.

In this sample, this clonotype turned up a few times. The genes are TRBV24-1 and TRBJ1-1, with a weak D call TRBD1 (5 bases). The germline V gene has CDR1 KGHDR and CDR2 SFDVKD. The CDR3 contains 13 residues. V was trimmed by 5 bases and J by 5 bases, leaving 11 bases between them. The CDR3 here is CATSARGGTEAFF. DNA for the CDR3: TGTGCCACCAGTGCACGGGGGGGTACTGAAGCTTTCTTT.

A few counts support this clonotype. The CDR3 nucleotides read TGTGCCAGCAGGAGATTGGATGGCTACACCTTC. This encodes CASRRLDGYTF. V usage is TRBV6-2 or TRBV6-3 and J usage is TRBJ1-2; no clear D. Trimming shortened V by 6 bases and J by 6 bases, and 8 bases separated the two germline ends. This CDR3 has 11 amino acids. Germline CDR1 MNHEY, CDR2 SVGEGT.

This sequence joins TRBV30 and TRBJ2-7; no firm D call. The germline CDR1 and CDR2 sequences are GTSNPN and SVGIG (reference sequence). V lost 0 bases, J lost 3 bases, and 6 bases lay in between. This CDR3 has 12 amino acids. The CDR3 sequence: CAWSVQNYEQYF. The CDR3 DNA sequence: TGTGCCTGGAGTGTACAGAACTACGAGCAGTACTTC.

This clonotype was observed a few times. This sequence joins TRBV20-1 and TRBJ2-3; TRBD2 might be the D (6 bases). The CDR3 consists of 15 residues. Germline values: CDR1 DFQATT, CDR2 SNEGSKA (reference sequence). V dropped 2 bases and J dropped 3 bases, with 15 bases sitting between them. The CDR3 coding sequence is TGCAGTGCTAGAACCCTTAGCGGACCAACAGATACGCAGTATTTT. Its protein is CSARTLSGPTDTQYF.

The chain has TRBV20-1 and TRBJ1-2; D uncertain. CDR1 is DFQATT, CDR2 SNEGSKA, per germline (reference sequence). V lost 3 bases to trimming and J lost 1 base, with 9 bases between them. The CDR3 is made up of 13 amino acids. CDR3 coding DNA: TGCAGTGCTAGGCCGGGAGGTAACTATGGCTACACCTTC. Protein sequence: CSARPGGNYGYTF.

This clonotype occurred a few times. The CDR3 coding sequence is TGTGCCAGCGCCCCCAGAGGAAGCCTCGCCAATGAGCAGTTCTTC. The encoded protein is CASAPRGSLANEQFF. This chain uses TRBV6-2 or TRBV6-3 with TRBJ2-1; D is uncertain. Trimming removed 8 bases from V and 6 bases from J, with 20 bases in between. This CDR3 has 15 amino acids. The germline V gene has CDR1 MNHEY and CDR2 SVGEGT.

This clonotype was observed a few times. V is TRBV6-1 and J is TRBJ1-2; unclear D gene. With 4 bases removed from V and 7 bases from J, the gap between germline ends came to 19 bases. Germline V gene data show CDR1 as MNHNS and CDR2 as SASEGT. This CDR3 comprises 15 residues. CDR3 sequence: CASSGSALPASGYTF. CDR3 nucleotide sequence: TGTGCCAGCAGTGGTTCGGCCCTTCCGGCGAGTGGCTACACCTTC.

The chain is built from TRBV12-3 or TRBV12-4 and TRBJ2-7; the D call may be TRBD1 or TRBD2 (5 bases each). The CDR3 is made up of 14 amino acids. V was cut by 7 bases and J by 2 bases, with 15 bases left in between. CDR3 sequence: CASTQGDRTYEQYF. CDR3 bases: TGTGCCAGCACCCAGGGAGACAGAACCTACGAGCAGTACTTC.

The rearrangement links TRBV24-1 to TRBJ2-7, with 9 nucleotides matching TRBD1. CDR3 length: 13 amino acids. Per germline, CDR1 KGHDR and CDR2 SFDVKD. V gave up 10 bases and J gave up 6 bases; unmatched junction bases: 9. The CDR3 here is CATSRDRVCEQYF. The DNA of the CDR3 is TGTGCCACAAGCCGGGACAGGGTTTGCGAGCAGTACTTC.

Only a few counts were recorded for this clonotype. The rearrangement links TRBV6-1 to TRBJ2-2, with 13 bases fitting TRBD2. The CDR3 length is 16 residues. The germline gives CDR1 MNHNS, CDR2 SASEGT. The V segment lost 4 bases and the J segment 1 base; nucleotides outside the gene matches: 0. CDR3 loop: CASSGLAGGNTGELFF. The CDR3, as DNA: TGTGCCAGCAGTGGACTAGCGGGAGGGAACACCGGGGAGCTGTTTTTT.

The chain is built from TRBV20-1 and TRBJ2-5; D uncertain. V lost 2 bases to trimming and J lost 5 bases, with 9 bases between them. CDR1 DFQATT and CDR2 SNEGSKA come from the germline V gene (reference sequence). This CDR3 is built from 12 residues. Here the CDR3 reads CSARRTWETQYF. DNA of the CDR3: TGCAGTGCTAGAAGGACCTGGGAGACCCAGTACTTC.

CDR3: CASSFTDGDEQFF. The CDR3 DNA is TGCGCCAGCAGCTTTACGGACGGCGATGAGCAGTTCTTC. The J gene is TRBJ2-1, the V gene TRBV5-1; D ambiguous. The length of the CDR3 is 13 residues. Germline CDR1 reads SGHRS; CDR2 reads YFSETQ. The V end lost 2 bases, the J end lost 8 bases, and 11 bases lay between the germline ends.

J is TRBJ2-5 and V is TRBV6-4; the D gene could be TRBD1 or TRBD2 (5 bases each). Germline V lookup: CDR1 MRHNA, CDR2 SNTAGT. V dropped 2 bases and J dropped 5 bases, with 12 bases sitting between them. The CDR3 has 14 amino acids. The CDR3 nucleotides are TGTGCCAGCAGTGACCGGCTAGAGGGGGAGACCCAGTACTTC. Amino acid sequence: CASSDRLEGETQYF.

This chain connects TRBV19 to TRBJ2-3; no clear D. CDR1 and CDR2 (germline): LNHDA, SQIVND (reference sequence). V dropped 1 base and J dropped 4 bases, with 6 bases sitting between them. The CDR3 runs to 13 residues. CDR3 in amino acids: CASSIAGSDTQYF. In nucleotides, the CDR3 is TGTGCCAGTAGTATAGCGGGTTCAGATACGCAGTATTTT. Together with reference TRBV19 and TRBJ2-3, the CDR3 gives the full variable domain: DGGITQSPKYLFRKEGQNVTLSCEQNLNHDAMYWYRQDPGQGLRLIYYSQIVNDFQKGDIAEGYSVSREKKESFPLTVTSAQKNPTAFYLCASSIAGSDTQYFGPGTRLTVL.

The J gene is TRBJ1-6, the V gene TRBV18, with D tentatively TRBD1 (6 bases). The ends were cut back, 1 base at V and 14 bases at J, with 18 bases in the middle. Germline V gene data show CDR1 as KGHSH and CDR2 as LQKENI. The CDR3 totals 15 residues. The CDR3 DNA sequence: TGTGCCAGCTCACCACAAGAGGGGGTGGTTTTGGCCCTCCACTTT. It encodes CASSPQEGVVLALHF.

This chain uses TRBV19 with TRBJ1-3; 10 positions agree with TRBD1. With V trimmed by 5 bases and J by 1 base, 8 bases remained unmatched. The CDR3 runs to 17 residues. Germline V gene sequence: CDR1 LNHDA, CDR2 SQIVND (reference sequence). CDR3 in amino acids: CASSPGWDRGSGNTIYF. The CDR3 DNA is TGTGCCAGTAGTCCCGGCTGGGACAGGGGATCTGGAAACACCATATATTTT.

The CDR3 region has the DNA TGTGCCAGTAGCACATTGCGATTAGCCTACGAGCAGTACTTC. Its protein is CASSTLRLAYEQYF. V and J are TRBV6-1 and TRBJ2-7; D ambiguous. Germline lookup yields CDR1 MNHNS and CDR2 SASEGT. The V and J ends lost 9 bases and 2 bases respectively, with 17 bases between them. CDR3 size: 14 residues.

V is TRBV7-3 and J is TRBJ2-5; D is possibly TRBD1 (7 bases). V was shortened by 5 bases and J by 5 bases, with 18 bases between the two germline ends. Germline assignment: CDR1 SGHTA and CDR2 FQGTGA. This CDR3 has 15 amino acids. The CDR3 DNA follows: TGTGCCAGCAGCGCGCAGGGGGGCGCAGGGGAGACCCAGTACTTC. It translates to CASSAQGGAGETQYF. Full variable domain (missing parts from reference TRBV7-3 and TRBJ2-5): GAGVSQTPSNKVTEKGKYVELRCDPISGHTALYWYRQSLGQGPEFLIYFQGTGAADDSGLPNDRFFAVRPEGSVSTLKIQRTERGDSAVYLCASSAQGGAGETQYFGPGTRLLVL.

The CDR3 spells CSARDNSLSGNTIYF. CDR3 sequence (DNA): TGCAGTGCTAGAGATAACAGCCTCTCTGGAAACACCATATATTTT. The J gene is TRBJ1-3, the V gene TRBV20-1; D not resolved. Germline V lookup: CDR1 DFQATT, CDR2 SNEGSKA (reference sequence). Trimming took 0 bases from V and 0 from J, leaving 9 bases between them. CDR3 length: 15 residues.

This clonotype was counted a few times. V usage is TRBV20-1 and J usage is TRBJ1-3; 7 bases map to TRBD1. The junction had 8 bases not matched to a gene; V was cut back by 5 bases and J by 4 bases. There are 14 residues in the CDR3. The germline V gene encodes CDR1 DFQATT and CDR2 SNEGSKA (reference sequence). The DNA of the CDR3 is TGCAGTGCTGAGATAGGGGGCTCGGGAAACACCATATATTTT. It encodes CSAEIGGSGNTIYF.

This clonotype came up a few times. The J gene is TRBJ2-2, the V gene TRBV28; D is possibly TRBD1 (5 bases). The V end was cut by 2 bases, the J end by 5 bases, with 12 bases between. The CDR3 has 15 residues. Germline assignment: CDR1 MDHEN and CDR2 SYDVKM. CDR3 sequence reads: CASSLRGLVTGELFF. The CDR3 DNA reads TGTGCCAGCAGTTTAAGGGGTTTAGTAACCGGGGAGCTGTTTTTT.

This clonotype was detected a few times. The chain combines TRBV19 with TRBJ1-1; D not certain. The CDR3 spans 12 residues. Trimming removed 3 bases at V and 6 bases at J, with 8 bases between. Per the germline V gene, CDR1 is LNHDA and CDR2 is SQIVND (reference sequence). CDR3 nucleotides: TGTGCCAGTAGTATGGGTGGGCCTGAAGCTTTCTTT. Protein sequence: CASSMGGPEAFF.

The table lists this clonotype with a few counts. The rearrangement links TRBV5-1 to TRBJ2-3, with TRBD2 matching 7 bases. The CDR3 has 16 residues. Germline lookup yields CDR1 SGHRS and CDR2 YFSETQ. V lost 7 bases and J lost 0; bases outside the gene matches: 11. For the CDR3, the DNA is TGCGCCAGCCGGACTAGAATATCACTTAGCACAGATACGCAGTATTTT. Translating it yields CASRTRISLSTDTQYF.

This clonotype appeared a few times. This rearrangement joins TRBV2 to TRBJ1-3; no firm D call. The CDR3 consists of 10 residues. Germline values: CDR1 SNHLY, CDR2 FYNNEI. Trimming took off 9 bases at V and 3 bases at J, with 3 bases between the two ends. CDR3 in DNA: TGTGCCAGTGGTGGAAACACCATATATTTT. Amino acid sequence: CASGGNTIYF.

This clonotype is termed medium-sized. The chain is built from TRBV10-3 and TRBJ2-7; no firm D call. Germline lookup yields CDR1 ENHRY and CDR2 SYGVKD. V was clipped by 3 bases and J by 1 base, with 4 bases between them. The CDR3 contains 12 residues. CDR3 bases: TGTGCCATCAGTGACGGTTCCTACGAGCAGTACTTC. Its translation: CAISDGSYEQYF.

In this sample, this clonotype turned up a few times. The V gene is TRBV27, the J gene TRBJ2-5; no reliable D call. CDR1 is MNHEY and CDR2 is SMNVEV in the germline V gene (reference sequence). V was trimmed by 6 bases and J by 5 bases, leaving 16 bases between them. The CDR3 has 14 amino acids. Here the CDR3 DNA reads TGTGCCAGCAGCTTGCGAGTCGACCGGGAGACCCAGTACTTC. Its protein is CASSLRVDRETQYF.